Below, 18 T cell receptor beta chains from the same sample are listed, as sequenced in a study of blood T cell repertoires in COVID-19. The method was immunoSEQ multiplex PCR; TCRdb's version includes in-frame clones alone and lacks a portion of them. This sample has about 220,000 clones, with roughly four fifths found just once. The material sequenced was PBMCs or T cells enriched from blood (not recorded which). Every receptor here comes from an older woman who had recovered from COVID-19.

The chain carries TRBV7-2 and TRBJ1-4; TRBD1 aligns across 10 bases. The V segment lost 1 base and the J segment 5 bases; nucleotides outside the gene matches: 1. The CDR3 totals 15 residues. Germline loops: CDR1 SGHTA, CDR2 FQGNSA. Here the CDR3 reads CASSLGGQGNEKLFF. The CDR3 coding sequence is TGTGCCAGCAGCTTAGGGGGACAGGGGAATGAAAAACTGTTTTTT.

The J gene is TRBJ1-1, the V gene TRBV2, with TRBD1 matching over 7 bases. CDR3 length: 14 residues. Trimming at V came to 9 bases and at J to 1 base, leaving 8 bases not matched to a gene. Per germline, CDR1 SNHLY and CDR2 FYNNEI. CDR3 sequence reads: CARSGRGRNTEAFF. As DNA, the CDR3 is TGTGCCAGAAGCGGCAGGGGGAGGAACACTGAAGCTTTCTTT.

This clone has a handful of counts. V gene TRBV7-2 combines with J gene TRBJ2-2, with D possibly TRBD1 on 6 matching bases. V was clipped by 5 bases and J by 0 bases, with 10 bases between them. The germline CDR1 and CDR2 sequences are SGHTA and FQGNSA. The CDR3 is made up of 15 amino acids. CDR3 sequence (DNA): TGTGCCAGCAGCCAACAGGGCTCGAACACCGGGGAGCTGTTTTTT. Its translation is CASSQQGSNTGELFF.

This chain links TRBV5-4 with TRBJ1-4, with D uncertain. There are 13 residues in the CDR3. The V end was cut by 1 base, the J end by 4 bases, with 5 bases between. CDR1 and CDR2 (germline): SGHNT, YYREEE (reference sequence). This CDR3 is CASSLYSNEKLFF. The CDR3 DNA follows: TGTGCCAGCAGCTTGTACAGTAATGAAAAACTGTTTTTT.

There are a few counts of this clone. The chain combines TRBV5-1 with TRBJ1-5; possibly TRBD1 for D (6 bases). The CDR3 runs 15 residues. Deletions cut 0 bases from V and 4 bases from J, with 11 bases between. CDR1 and CDR2 (germline): SGHRS, YFSETQ. CDR3 residues: CASSLGQAQNQPQHF. CDR3 nucleotide sequence: TGCGCCAGCAGCTTGGGACAGGCGCAAAATCAGCCCCAGCATTTT. The full variable domain, with the rest looked up from reference TRBV5-1 and TRBJ1-5, is KAGVTQTPRYLIKTRGQQVTLSCSPISGHRSVSWYQQTPGQGLQFLFEYFSETQRNKGNFPGRFSGRQFSNSRSEMNVSTLELGDSALYLCASSLGQAQNQPQHFGDGTRLSIL.

The chain carries TRBV6-1 and TRBJ2-7, with 8 positions matching TRBD1. Germline values: CDR1 MNHNS, CDR2 SASEGT. The CDR3 covers 14 residues. Germline trimming cut 3 bases from V and 2 bases from J; bases unmatched to any gene: 3. Here the CDR3 reads CASSDGQGTYEQYF. CDR3 DNA: TGTGCCAGCAGTGATGGACAGGGTACCTACGAGCAGTACTTC.

The rearrangement uses TRBV3-1 (or the pseudogene TRBV3-2) and TRBJ2-2; 12 bases fit TRBD2. Trimming removed 4 bases from V and 4 bases from J; junction bases left unmatched: 4. Germline V CDR1 and CDR2: LGHDT, YNNKEL (reference sequence). This CDR3 has 16 residues. CDR3 sequence (DNA): TGTGCCAGCAGCCCTCGACTAGCGGGAGCCACCGGGGAGCTGTTTTTT. This translates into CASSPRLAGATGELFF.

The chain links TRBV6-2 or TRBV6-3 to TRBJ1-5; the match to TRBD1 covers 7 bases. This CDR3 is 15 amino acids long. Germline CDR1 reads MNHEY; CDR2 reads SVGEGT. After removal of 2 bases from V and 3 bases from J, the junction contained 4 bases not matched to a gene. The CDR3: CASSYEGADNQPQHF. The CDR3, as DNA: TGTGCCAGCAGTTACGAGGGGGCGGACAATCAGCCCCAGCATTTT.

This rearrangement joins TRBV7-6 to TRBJ1-6, with TRBD1 matching 8 bases. After removal of 5 bases from V and 7 bases from J, the junction contained 4 bases not matched to a gene. The CDR3 runs to 14 residues. Germline-derived CDR1 and CDR2 are SGHVS and FNYEAQ. The CDR3 DNA follows: TGTGCCAGCAGCCGGGGACAGGAGAATTCACCCCTCCACTTT. Translated, it gives CASSRGQENSPLHF.

This sequence joins TRBV15 and TRBJ2-2; TRBD2 might be the D (5 bases). The CDR3 consists of 16 residues. Germline V gene data show CDR1 as LNHNV and CDR2 as YYDKDF (reference sequence). Trimming took off 3 bases at V and 7 bases at J, with 18 bases between the two ends. CDR3 sequence reads: CATSSFRAPGDGELFF. The DNA for the CDR3 is TGTGCCACCAGCAGCTTTAGGGCCCCCGGGGACGGGGAGCTGTTTTTT.

This clone was seen a few times. V usage is TRBV5-1 and J usage is TRBJ1-1; the D is unclear. CDR1 and CDR2 from the germline V gene are SGHRS and YFSETQ. V lost 6 bases to trimming and J lost 3 bases, with 21 bases between them. The CDR3 spans 16 residues. The DNA of the CDR3 is TGCGCCAGCAACCGGGGTGGGGTCGCGGTTGACACTGAAGCTTTCTTT. Encoded protein: CASNRGGVAVDTEAFF.

The chain carries TRBV11-2 and TRBJ2-1; 7 bases align to TRBD2. Germline V gene sequence: CDR1 SGHAT, CDR2 FQNNGV. After removal of 5 bases from V and 6 bases from J, the junction contained 10 bases not matched to a gene. The CDR3 consists of 15 residues. Here the CDR3 reads CASSPRHSGGNEQFF. The CDR3 region has the DNA TGTGCCAGCAGCCCGCGGCATTCGGGAGGCAATGAGCAGTTCTTC.

This clone occurred once. The rearrangement links TRBV29-1 to TRBJ2-5, with 10 nucleotides matching TRBD1. The germline V gene encodes CDR1 SQVTM and CDR2 ANQGSEA. The V segment lost 7 bases and the J segment 2 bases; nucleotides outside the gene matches: 7. CDR3 size: 14 residues. In DNA form, the CDR3 reads TGCAGCGCCATCGGGACAGGGGCTCAAGAGACCCAGTACTTC. Translating gives CSAIGTGAQETQYF.

CDR3 sequence: CASSEVWSGRYEQYF. CDR3 nucleotide sequence: TGTGCCAGCAGTGAGGTTTGGAGCGGACGCTACGAGCAGTACTTC. J is TRBJ2-7 and V is TRBV25-1; tentative D call: TRBD2 (5 bases). The CDR3 runs 15 residues. The germline V gene has CDR1 MGHDK and CDR2 SYGVNS. Trimming took off 3 bases at V and 3 bases at J, with 15 bases between the two ends.

This clone has more than one count but fewer than ten. This sequence joins TRBV7-9 and TRBJ2-1, with 12 bases that match TRBD2. After removal of 5 bases from V and 6 bases from J, the junction contained 8 bases not matched to a gene. The CDR3 is 16 residues long. Germline V gene data show CDR1 as SEHNR and CDR2 as FQNEAQ (reference sequence). The CDR3 DNA follows: TGTGCCAGCAGCCCGCCGACTAGCGGGAGTGGCAATGAGCAGTTCTTC. Its protein product is CASSPPTSGSGNEQFF.

This clone was observed at least ten times. This chain connects TRBV30 to TRBJ2-5, with TRBD1 identical over 7 bases. The germline gives CDR1 GTSNPN, CDR2 SVGIG (reference sequence). The CDR3 has 14 residues. Losses at the gene ends were 2 bases for V and 3 bases for J; bases not matched to a gene: 6. The CDR3 coding sequence is TGTGCCTGGAGTAGAAACAGGGGAGAAGAGACCCAGTACTTC. It codes for CAWSRNRGEETQYF.

The J gene is TRBJ1-6, the V gene TRBV25-1; TRBD1 is a possible D gene (6 bases). Germline CDR1 reads MGHDK; CDR2 reads SYGVNS. The V gene lost 5 bases and the J gene lost 7 bases, with 18 bases spanning the gap. This CDR3 has 16 amino acids. The CDR3 loop is CASSPRRGKRNSPLHF. DNA of the CDR3: TGTGCCAGCAGTCCCCGAAGGGGGAAGAGGAATTCACCCCTCCACTTT.

This clone was seen only once. This rearrangement joins TRBV5-8 to TRBJ2-1; D possibly corresponds to TRBD1 (5 bases). Between the trimmed V and J ends, which lost 0 bases and 1 base, there was a span of 5 bases. CDR1 is SGHTS, CDR2 YDEGEE, per germline. The CDR3 length is 14 residues. The CDR3 here is CASSLGQSYNEQFF. The CDR3 DNA is TGTGCCAGCAGCTTGGGACAGTCCTACAATGAGCAGTTCTTC.